The 20 T cell receptor beta chains below come from one sample, sequenced in a study of cytomegalovirus exposure and HLA in healthy donors (dated by TCRdb to 2017 to 2019). The library was generated by the immunoSEQ multiplex PCR assay. For the multiplex PCR, a mixture combining 60 forward primers for TCR Vbeta segments and 13 reverse primers for TCR Jbeta segments was used. Entries here come from immuneACCESS through TCRdb and include only in-frame sequences with V and J called. Some clones fail to appear in such tables; in the studies checked, an unresolved V gene covers under half of the shortfall, and the cause of the remainder is unknown. Recorded for this sample are some 150,000 clones; 60% to 80% of them occurred a single time. Around 1.5% of the sample is taken by the ten largest. What was sequenced was PBMCs. These receptors were taken from a female donor in good health and CMV-seronegative.

The CDR3 here is CASSPDRNSGNTIYF. CDR3 bases: TGTGCCAGCAGCCCTGACAGGAACTCTGGAAACACCATATATTTT. This chain joins TRBV11-2 and TRBJ1-3; D may be TRBD1 (6 bases). The V end was cut by 5 bases, the J end by 0 bases, with 11 bases between. The CDR3 totals 15 residues. CDR1 and CDR2 from the germline V gene are SGHAT and FQNNGV.

This chain links TRBV18 with TRBJ2-1, with 7 bases fitting TRBD2. The CDR3 spans 13 residues. The germline V gene has CDR1 KGHSH and CDR2 LQKENI. V gave up 8 bases and J gave up 7 bases; unmatched junction bases: 8. The CDR3 region is CASAVAGVNEQFF. The CDR3 DNA reads as TGTGCCAGCGCCGTGGCGGGAGTGAATGAGCAGTTCTTC.

This clone was counted between two and nine times. This chain connects TRBV6-5 to TRBJ1-2; weak D call: TRBD1 (5 bases). Germline values: CDR1 MNHEY, CDR2 SVGAGI. Trimming took 6 bases from V and 2 from J, leaving 13 bases between them. The CDR3 runs 14 residues. The CDR3 DNA follows: TGTGCCAGCAGCGGAGACAGAAAGAACTATGGCTACACCTTC. The encoded protein is CASSGDRKNYGYTF.

The V call is TRBV27, the J call TRBJ1-5; TRBD1 is a possible D gene (6 bases). CDR3 length: 13 amino acids. Per germline, CDR1 MNHEY and CDR2 SMNVEV (reference sequence). V was cut by 4 bases and J by 3 bases, with 7 bases left in between. The CDR3 spells CASSWTDNQPQHF. For the CDR3, the DNA is TGTGCCAGCAGTTGGACAGACAATCAGCCCCAGCATTTT.

V gene TRBV7-3 combines with J gene TRBJ2-6; possible D gene TRBD2, 5 bases. V shed 1 base and J shed 5 bases, with 12 bases lying between them. CDR1 is SGHTA and CDR2 is FQGTGA in the germline V gene. The CDR3 is 16 amino acids. This CDR3 reads CASSLITGEWANVLTF. CDR3 nucleotide sequence: TGTGCCAGCAGCTTAATTACCGGGGAATGGGCCAACGTCCTGACTTTC. Together with reference TRBV7-3 and TRBJ2-6, the CDR3 gives the full variable domain: GAGVSQTPSNKVTEKGKYVELRCDPISGHTALYWYRQSLGQGPEFLIYFQGTGAADDSGLPNDRFFAVRPEGSVSTLKIQRTERGDSAVYLCASSLITGEWANVLTFGAGSRLTVL.

CDR3 sequence (DNA): TGTGCCTGGAGAGCCGGGACAGCATTAGAAAAACTGTTTTTT. Encoded protein: CAWRAGTALEKLFF. V is TRBV30 and J is TRBJ1-4; 7 nucleotides match TRBD1. J gave up 8 bases and V 3 bases, and 9 bases lay outside the gene matches. CDR1 GTSNPN and CDR2 SVGIG come from the germline V gene (reference sequence). CDR3 length: 14 residues.

This clone turned up a few times. A junction boundary mismatches the germline segment, possibly from a read error. The gene calls are TRBV27 and TRBJ2-7; 7 bases are shared with TRBD1. This CDR3 contains 11 residues. Germline-derived CDR1 and CDR2 are MNHEY and SMNVEV (reference sequence). CDR3 coding DNA: TGTGCAAGCACAGGGGTGGACGAGCAGTACTTC. Encoded protein: CASTGVDEQYF.

This clone was observed once. The chain uses TRBV7-2 and TRBJ2-5, with D uncertain. CDR3 size: 12 residues. V was pared by 5 bases and J by 7 bases, with 11 bases between. From germline, CDR1 is SGHTA and CDR2 FQGNSA. CDR3 region: CASSVLSVTQYF. The CDR3, as DNA: TGTGCCAGCAGCGTATTGAGTGTGACCCAGTACTTC.

CDR3 DNA: TGTGCCACCAGTCTAGAGGCGCTCACTGAAGCTTTCTTT. Translation gives CATSLEALTEAFF. The rearrangement links TRBV15 to TRBJ1-1; no firm D call. This CDR3 region has 13 residues. V was trimmed by 6 bases and J by 4 bases, leaving 12 bases between them. CDR1 and CDR2 from the germline V gene are LNHNV and YYDKDF (reference sequence).

This clone was observed a few times. The genes are TRBV5-6 and TRBJ2-2; 7 bases are shared with TRBD2. This CDR3 spans 17 amino acids. Germline V gene data show CDR1 as SGHDT and CDR2 as YYEEEE. The V gene end was trimmed by 3 bases and the J gene end by 4 bases; junction bases not matched to a gene: 12. The CDR3 loop is CASSSFEREKSTGELFF. Here the CDR3 DNA reads TGTGCCAGCAGCTCCTTCGAGCGGGAAAAATCCACCGGGGAGCTGTTTTTT.

This clone was recorded a few times. The chain carries TRBV18 and TRBJ1-4, with TRBD1 identical over 8 bases. The germline gives CDR1 KGHSH, CDR2 LQKENI. Trimming at V came to 5 bases and at J to 2 bases, leaving 7 bases not matched to a gene. The CDR3 sequence is 16 residues long. DNA of the CDR3: TGTGCCAGCTCAGAGAGACAGGGGACCACTAATGAAAAACTGTTTTTT. Amino acid sequence: CASSERQGTTNEKLFF.

The gene calls are TRBV7-6 and TRBJ1-2; the match to TRBD1 covers 9 bases. This CDR3 has 15 amino acids. Germline V gene sequence: CDR1 SGHVS, CDR2 FNYEAQ. Trimming took 5 bases from V and 3 from J; bases not matched to a gene: 7. CDR3 sequence: CASSPGTGSHYGYTF. In nucleotides, the CDR3 is TGTGCCAGCAGCCCCGGGACAGGGTCCCACTATGGCTACACCTTC. Full variable domain (rest looked up from reference TRBV7-6 and TRBJ1-2): GAGVSQSPRYKVTKRGQDVALRCDPISGHVSLYWYRQALGQGPEFLTYFNYEAQQDKSGLPNDRFSAERPEGSISTLTIQRTEQRDSAMYRCASSPGTGSHYGYTFGSGTRLTVV.

The CDR3, as DNA: TGTGCCAGCAGCTCTGCCCGGGACAGGGGTGGTACCAATGAGCAGTTCTTC. Translating it yields CASSSARDRGGTNEQFF. The rearrangement uses TRBV5-4 and TRBJ2-1, with 10 bases aligning to TRBD1. Germline CDR1 is SGHNT and CDR2 is YYREEE (reference sequence). This CDR3 spans 17 amino acids. With 3 bases clipped from V and 6 bases from J, the junction kept 12 bases outside the gene matches.

V usage is TRBV9 and J usage is TRBJ2-1; 12 bases map to TRBD2. The junction had 6 bases not matched to a gene; V was cut back by 0 bases and J by 2 bases. The germline gives CDR1 SGDLS, CDR2 YYNGEE. This CDR3 has 18 residues. CDR3 sequence: CASSVGRRTSGAYNEQFF. In DNA, the CDR3 is TGTGCCAGCAGCGTAGGCCGCAGGACTAGCGGGGCCTACAATGAGCAGTTCTTC. Full variable domain (missing parts from reference TRBV9 and TRBJ2-1): DSGVTQTPKHLITATGQRVTLRCSPRSGDLSVYWYQQSLDQGLQFLIQYYNGEERAKGNILERFSAQQFPDLHSELNLSSLELGDSALYFCASSVGRRTSGAYNEQFFGPGTRLTVL.

The chain has TRBV7-9 and TRBJ2-7, with a weak D call TRBD2 (6 bases). Germline lookup yields CDR1 SEHNR and CDR2 FQNEAQ (reference sequence). This CDR3 spans 14 amino acids. The V end was cut by 7 bases, the J end by 4 bases, with 17 bases between. The CDR3 nucleotides are TGTGCCAGCATTCCTGCGGCTAGCGAATACGAGCAGTACTTC. This gives the protein CASIPAASEYEQYF.

Only one count was recorded for this clone. The chain links TRBV7-2 to TRBJ1-2, with 7 bases matching TRBD1. Germline lookup yields CDR1 SGHTA and CDR2 FQGNSA. V shed 4 bases, J shed 4 bases, and the junction held 6 bases outside the gene matches. This CDR3 is built from 14 residues. CDR3 protein: CASSSQGQSYGYTF. In DNA form, the CDR3 reads TGTGCCAGCAGCTCCCAGGGACAGAGCTATGGCTACACCTTC. Full variable domain (remainder filled in from reference TRBV7-2 and TRBJ1-2): GAGVSQSPSNKVTEKGKDVELRCDPISGHTALYWYRQSLGQGLEFLIYFQGNSAPDKSGLPSDRFSAERTGGSVSTLTIQRTQQEDSAVYLCASSSQGQSYGYTFGSGTRLTVV.

The count of this clone is one. This sequence joins TRBV5-1 and TRBJ2-7; D gene uncertain. Trimming took off 0 bases at V and 7 bases at J, with 5 bases between the two ends. This CDR3 is built from 11 residues. CDR1 and CDR2 from the germline V gene are SGHRS and YFSETQ. The CDR3 spells CASSLDLEQYF. In DNA, the CDR3 is TGCGCCAGCAGCTTGGATCTTGAGCAGTACTTC.

The chain uses TRBV6-5 and TRBJ2-5; TRBD1 aligns across 8 bases. The J call may not be correct, given that the DNA end is closer to TRBJ2-7. Per the germline V gene, CDR1 is MNHEY and CDR2 is SVGAGI. The CDR3 runs to 13 residues. The CDR3 loop is CASTTGGRDEQYF. In DNA form, the CDR3 reads TGTGCCAGCACCACAGGGGGACGGGACGAGCAGTACTTC.

The table lists this clone with a few counts. V is TRBV6-5 and J is TRBJ1-5; maybe TRBD1 (5 bases). The V gene lost 4 bases and the J gene lost 7 bases, with 14 bases spanning the gap. Germline V gives CDR1 MNHEY, CDR2 SVGAGI. The CDR3 contains 14 residues. The CDR3 protein is CASSSADKRQPQHF. The CDR3 coding sequence is TGTGCCAGCAGTTCGGCGGACAAGCGCCAGCCCCAGCATTTT.

V gene TRBV7-9 combines with J gene TRBJ2-5; possibly TRBD1 for D (6 bases). The DNA end lines up better with TRBJ2-7; the J call may be wrong. This CDR3 region has 15 residues. CDR1 and CDR2 (germline): SEHNR, FQNEAQ (reference sequence). The DNA of the CDR3 is TGTGCCAGCAGCTTAGCCGGGACACCGGGGTACGAGCAGTACTTC. Translated: CASSLAGTPGYEQYF.